Shown below are 28 T cell receptor beta chains from a single sample sequenced in a study of graft-versus-host responses after intestinal transplantation. Once graft tissue had been processed, intraepithelial and lamina propria lymphocytes were released. Sequenced by immunoSEQ multiplex PCR; TCRdb stores in-frame clones only, minus some. The data hold roughly 23,000 clones, with around 76% observed a single time. The sequences come from ileum tissue, collected 12 days after intestinal transplant. The receptors originated from a human patient who received an intestinal transplant, so some T cells may come from the graft donor.

The V call is TRBV4-2, the J call TRBJ2-1; D is undetermined. The V gene lost 1 base and the J gene lost 3 bases, with 10 bases spanning the gap. Germline V gene lookup returns CDR1 LGHNA and CDR2 YNFKEQ. CDR3 size: 15 residues. Here the CDR3 DNA reads TGTGCCAGCAGCCAAGGAAAGGCGGACTACAATGAGCAGTTCTTC. This sequence encodes CASSQGKADYNEQFF.

This clone is labeled as medium-sized (0.01 to 0.1%). This rearrangement joins TRBV28 to TRBJ2-1, with D possibly matching TRBD2 (7 bases). Germline V gene data show CDR1 as MDHEN and CDR2 as SYDVKM. V was shortened by 2 bases and J by 9 bases, with 20 bases between the two germline ends. The CDR3 has 16 amino acids. This CDR3 reads CASSLRPGGERGEQFF. DNA for the CDR3: TGTGCCAGCAGTTTACGCCCGGGGGGCGAGAGGGGTGAGCAGTTCTTC.

The chain recombines TRBV5-1 with TRBJ2-5; D perhaps matches TRBD1 (6 bases). The CDR3 spans 14 residues. Trimming pared 3 bases from V and 2 bases from J, leaving 11 bases between. Germline CDR1 reads SGHRS; CDR2 reads YFSETQ. The CDR3 DNA follows: TGCGCCAGCAGCTCGCAGGGGCGGCAAGAGACCCAGTACTTC. This gives the protein CASSSQGRQETQYF. Full variable domain (remainder filled in from reference TRBV5-1 and TRBJ2-5): KAGVTQTPRYLIKTRGQQVTLSCSPISGHRSVSWYQQTPGQGLQFLFEYFSETQRNKGNFPGRFSGRQFSNSRSEMNVSTLELGDSALYLCASSSQGRQETQYFGPGTRLLVL.

V usage is TRBV10-1 and J usage is TRBJ1-5; 9 nucleotides match TRBD1. The CDR3 consists of 14 residues. With V trimmed by 8 bases and J by 5 bases, 7 bases remained unmatched. Looked up from germline, CDR1 is WNHNN and CDR2 is SYGVQD (reference sequence). Here the CDR3 DNA reads TGCGCCAGCCGTACAGGGGGCGCCGATCAGCCCCAGCATTTT. Its protein product is CASRTGGADQPQHF.

The chain uses TRBV19 and TRBJ1-6; TRBD1 is a possible D gene (5 bases). The CDR3 is made up of 13 amino acids. Trimming took 6 bases from V and 6 from J, leaving 9 bases between them. Germline values: CDR1 LNHDA, CDR2 SQIVND (reference sequence). DNA for the CDR3: TGTGCCAGTAGCCAGGGTCTTAATTCACCCCTCCACTTT. Translation: CASSQGLNSPLHF.

The chain combines TRBV4-2 with TRBJ1-6; D is undetermined. The CDR3 has 16 amino acids. The ends were cut back, 3 bases at V and 0 bases at J, with 9 bases in the middle. CDR1 LGHNA and CDR2 YNFKEQ come from the germline V gene. CDR3 region: CASSHLGLSYNSPLHF. Here the CDR3 DNA reads TGTGCCAGCAGCCACCTTGGACTCTCCTATAATTCACCCCTCCACTTT.

This clone was seen a single time. The rearrangement uses TRBV19 and TRBJ1-6; 7 nucleotides match TRBD1. CDR1 and CDR2 (germline): LNHDA, SQIVND (reference sequence). The V and J ends lost 3 bases and 8 bases, in that order; junction bases with no gene match: 7. This CDR3 comprises 15 residues. The CDR3 coding sequence is TGTGCCAGTAGTATCTGGGGACAGTCCTATTCACCCCTCCACTTT. Translating gives CASSIWGQSYSPLHF.

The chain has TRBV28 and TRBJ2-5, with a tentative D call TRBD2 (6 bases). The germline CDR1 and CDR2 sequences are MDHEN and SYDVKM. V lost 3 bases to trimming and J lost 1 base, with 15 bases between them. The CDR3 sequence is 16 residues long. The CDR3 coding sequence is TGTGCCAGCAGTTTCGTGGGACCTAGCGCCCAAGAGACCCAGTACTTC. Its translation is CASSFVGPSAQETQYF.

The chain is built from TRBV11-2 and TRBJ2-1; D unclear. V was shortened by 5 bases and J by 9 bases, with 14 bases between the two germline ends. The CDR3 is made up of 13 amino acids. Germline loops: CDR1 SGHAT, CDR2 FQNNGV. In nucleotides, the CDR3 is TGTGCCAGCAGCAATCAGGCTTTGGGTGAGCAGTTCTTC. This codes for CASSNQALGEQFF. The full variable domain, its missing parts supplied by reference TRBV11-2 and TRBJ2-1, is EAGVAQSPRYKIIEKRQSVAFWCNPISGHATLYWYQQILGQGPKLLIQFQNNGVVDDSQLPKDRFSAERLKGVDSTLKIQPAKLEDSAVYLCASSNQALGEQFFGPGTRLTVL.

The chain couples TRBV5-1 to TRBJ2-3; 7 nucleotides line up with TRBD2. Trimming took 3 bases from V and 0 from J; bases not matched to a gene: 4. The CDR3 has 15 residues. Germline CDR1 reads SGHRS; CDR2 reads YFSETQ. The CDR3 DNA follows: TGCGCCAGCAGCTGGGACTATACGAGCACAGATACGCAGTATTTT. Amino acid sequence: CASSWDYTSTDTQYF.

The chain joins TRBV7-2 to TRBJ2-5; no clear D gene. The V gene's germline CDR1 is SGHTA and CDR2 FQGNSA. The CDR3 spans 11 residues. Trimming cost V 2 bases and J 6 bases, with 4 bases left between them. The CDR3 here is CASSLLKTQYF. CDR3 sequence (DNA): TGTGCCAGCAGCTTACTAAAGACCCAGTACTTC. Together with reference TRBV7-2 and TRBJ2-5, the CDR3 gives the full variable domain: GAGVSQSPSNKVTEKGKDVELRCDPISGHTALYWYRQSLGQGLEFLIYFQGNSAPDKSGLPSDRFSAERTGGSVSTLTIQRTQQEDSAVYLCASSLLKTQYFGPGTRLLVL.

This chain joins TRBV5-1 and TRBJ2-5; 8 nucleotides match TRBD2. Trimming took 0 bases from V and 4 from J; bases not matched to a gene: 2. This CDR3 is built from 14 residues. Germline lookup yields CDR1 SGHRS and CDR2 YFSETQ. The DNA of the CDR3 is TGCGCCAGCAGCTTGGTCGGGAGGGGAGAGACCCAGTACTTC. Translated: CASSLVGRGETQYF.

V gene TRBV18 combines with J gene TRBJ1-5; tentatively, D is TRBD1 (5 bases). The germline V gene has CDR1 KGHSH and CDR2 LQKENI. The CDR3 covers 15 residues. V lost 6 bases and J lost 4, with 16 bases in between. The CDR3 loop is CASSPRTRLNQPQHF. The CDR3 DNA sequence: TGTGCCAGCTCGCCAAGGACACGCCTGAATCAGCCCCAGCATTTT.

V and J are TRBV4-1 and TRBJ2-3; 8 bases match TRBD1. V shed 10 bases, J shed 5 bases, and the junction held 11 bases outside the gene matches. The CDR3 spans 14 residues. Germline values: CDR1 MGHRA, CDR2 YSYEKL. The CDR3 DNA is TGCGCCACACAAGGGGCAGGGGGCTTAGATACGCAGTATTTT. The encoded protein is CATQGAGGLDTQYF.

V gene TRBV7-4 combines with J gene TRBJ1-1; D remains unclear. Deletions cut 4 bases from V and 1 base from J, with 16 bases between. This CDR3 region has 16 residues. CDR1 SGHVT and CDR2 SQSDAQ come from the germline V gene. The CDR3 loop reads CASSSLWISANTEAFF. DNA for the CDR3: TGTGCCAGCAGCTCCTTATGGATCAGCGCGAACACTGAAGCTTTCTTT.

The CDR3 sequence is CASSPFSDTQETQYF. In nucleotides, the CDR3 is TGTGCCAGCTCACCTTTCTCGGACACCCAAGAGACCCAGTACTTC. The chain carries TRBV18 and TRBJ2-5; possibly TRBD1 for D (5 bases). The V end was cut by 3 bases, the J end by 1 base, with 12 bases between. The CDR3 spans 15 residues. From germline, CDR1 is KGHSH and CDR2 LQKENI.

This chain links TRBV9 with TRBJ2-3; D perhaps matches TRBD2 (5 bases). CDR1 SGDLS and CDR2 YYNGEE come from the germline V gene. The CDR3 runs 16 residues. V was trimmed by 4 bases and J by 0 bases, leaving 15 bases between them. CDR3 sequence reads: CASSTRPGLSTDTQYF. CDR3 nucleotide sequence: TGTGCCAGCAGCACCAGACCTGGACTTAGCACAGATACGCAGTATTTT.

The chain employs TRBV11-3 and TRBJ2-5, with 10 positions matching TRBD2. Germline V gene data show CDR1 as SGHNT and CDR2 as YENEEA. The CDR3 runs 16 residues. J gave up 0 bases and V 5 bases, and 6 bases lay outside the gene matches. The CDR3 region has the DNA TGTGCCAGCAGCCCTGGGACTAGCGTAGACCAAGAGACCCAGTACTTC. Amino acids: CASSPGTSVDQETQYF. The full variable domain, with the rest looked up from reference TRBV11-3 and TRBJ2-5, is EAGVVQSPRYKIIEKKQPVAFWCNPISGHNTLYWYLQNLGQGPELLIRYENEEAVDDSQLPKDRFSAERLKGVDSTLKIQPAELGDSAVYLCASSPGTSVDQETQYFGPGTRLLVL.

Within the sample, this clone is medium-sized. The chain joins TRBV20-1 to TRBJ2-7, with D hard to call. The CDR3 sequence is 11 residues long. Germline values: CDR1 DFQATT, CDR2 SNEGSKA (reference sequence). The ends were cut back, 0 bases at V and 6 bases at J, with 6 bases in the middle. CDR3 residues: CSARDLSEQYF. CDR3 DNA: TGCAGTGCTAGAGATCTTTCCGAGCAGTACTTC.

This clone has only a few counts. The J gene is TRBJ2-5, the V gene TRBV4-3; 11 bases map to TRBD2. CDR1 is LGHNA, CDR2 YSLEER, per germline. The ends lost 1 base at V and 4 bases at J; junction bases unmatched: 5. The CDR3 extends over 16 amino acids. The CDR3 sequence is CASSQGSGGAIETQYF. CDR3 DNA: TGCGCCAGCAGCCAAGGTAGCGGGGGGGCCATAGAGACCCAGTACTTC.

This clone was seen only once. This chain links TRBV4-2 with TRBJ2-5, with a tentative D call TRBD2 (5 bases). CDR1 LGHNA and CDR2 YNFKEQ come from the germline V gene. Trimming cost V 0 bases and J 1 base, with 21 bases left between them. This CDR3 comprises 19 residues. CDR3 protein: CASSQDSVVGARLQETQYF. CDR3 sequence (DNA): TGTGCCAGCAGCCAAGATTCGGTCGTGGGAGCTCGGCTCCAAGAGACCCAGTACTTC.

V usage is TRBV7-8 and J usage is TRBJ2-3; 7 positions agree with TRBD2. Germline V lookup: CDR1 SGHVS, CDR2 FQNEAQ. V lost 8 bases and J lost 0; bases outside the gene matches: 8. The CDR3 has 15 amino acids. CDR3 residues: CASLPLAASTDTQYF. The CDR3 DNA is TGTGCCAGCCTCCCTCTAGCGGCTAGCACAGATACGCAGTATTTT.

The chain recombines TRBV21-1 with TRBJ2-1; TRBD1 is the table's D call, not checked against the DNA. TRBV21-1 represents a pseudogene. The CDR3 length is 18 residues. CDR3 loop: CASSGPINRGEDGNEQFF. The CDR3, as DNA: TGTGCCAGCTCCGGACCGATCAACAGGGGAGAGGACGGCAATGAGCAGTTCTTC.

V and J are TRBV5-5 and TRBJ2-1; 7 bases fit TRBD1. Germline values: CDR1 SGHKS, CDR2 YYEKEE (reference sequence). V dropped 4 bases and J dropped 15; count of bases not matched to a gene: 7. CDR3 length equals 11 residues. The CDR3 sequence: CASSEGQLLFF. The CDR3 DNA sequence: TGTGCCAGCAGCGAGGGACAGTTGCTGTTCTTC.

The rearrangement uses TRBV10-1 and TRBJ2-3, with a weak D call TRBD2 (6 bases). Germline CDR1 WNHNN, CDR2 SYGVQD (reference sequence). The CDR3 totals 14 residues. Between the trimmed V and J ends, which lost 2 bases and 9 bases, there was a span of 15 bases. The CDR3 nucleotides are TGCGCCAGCAGTGAGAGGCGGGAACGAAACACGCAGTATTTT. It codes for CASSERRERNTQYF.

By share of the sample, this clone is medium-sized. Other nucleotide sequences in the sample specify the same CDR3. The chain's CDR3 is CASSPRGQGYEQYF. The CDR3 DNA reads as TGTGCCAGCAGCCCCCGGGGACAGGGCTACGAGCAGTACTTC. The chain carries TRBV2 and TRBJ2-7, with 9 bases fitting TRBD1. The CDR3 sequence is 14 residues long. After removal of 6 bases from V and 3 bases from J, the junction contained 6 bases not matched to a gene. Per the germline V gene, CDR1 is SNHLY and CDR2 is FYNNEI.

The V and J genes are TRBV11-3 and TRBJ2-7; 11 nucleotides match TRBD1. The CDR3 length is 16 residues. Germline CDR1 SGHNT, CDR2 YENEEA. V was clipped by 4 bases and J by 5 bases; unmatched bases: 10. As DNA, the CDR3 is TGTGCCAGCAGCTCAACCGGGACAGGGGGAAAAGACGAGCAGTACTTC. It is translated as CASSSTGTGGKDEQYF.

The rearrangement joins TRBV4-2 to TRBJ1-2; the D gene is possibly TRBD1 (6 bases). There are 13 residues in the CDR3. CDR1 and CDR2 (germline): LGHNA, YNFKEQ. V shed 7 bases and J shed 3 bases, with 12 bases lying between them. The CDR3 nucleotides read TGTGCCAGCAACGAGGGACATTACTATGGCTACACCTTC. It codes for CASNEGHYYGYTF.